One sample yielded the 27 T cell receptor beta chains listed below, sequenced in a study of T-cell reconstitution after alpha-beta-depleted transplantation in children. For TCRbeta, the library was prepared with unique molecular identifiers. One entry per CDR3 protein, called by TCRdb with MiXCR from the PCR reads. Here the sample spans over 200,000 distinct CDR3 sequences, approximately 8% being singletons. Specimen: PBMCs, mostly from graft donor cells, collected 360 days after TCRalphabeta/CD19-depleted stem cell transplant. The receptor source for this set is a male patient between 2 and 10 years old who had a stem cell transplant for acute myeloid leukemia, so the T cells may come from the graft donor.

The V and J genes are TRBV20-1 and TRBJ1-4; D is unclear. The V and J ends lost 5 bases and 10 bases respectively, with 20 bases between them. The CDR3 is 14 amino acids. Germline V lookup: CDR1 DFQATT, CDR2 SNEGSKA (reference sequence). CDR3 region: CSAFAGIGSGKLFF. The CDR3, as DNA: TGCAGTGCTTTCGCCGGGATCGGAAGTGGAAAACTGTTTTTT.

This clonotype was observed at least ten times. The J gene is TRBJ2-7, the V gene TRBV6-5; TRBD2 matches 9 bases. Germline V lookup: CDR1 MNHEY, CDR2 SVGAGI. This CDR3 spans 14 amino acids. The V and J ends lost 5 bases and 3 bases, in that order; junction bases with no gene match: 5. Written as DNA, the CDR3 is TGTGCCAGCAGTCCGGGACTAGCCATCTACGAGCAGTACTTC. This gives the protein CASSPGLAIYEQYF.

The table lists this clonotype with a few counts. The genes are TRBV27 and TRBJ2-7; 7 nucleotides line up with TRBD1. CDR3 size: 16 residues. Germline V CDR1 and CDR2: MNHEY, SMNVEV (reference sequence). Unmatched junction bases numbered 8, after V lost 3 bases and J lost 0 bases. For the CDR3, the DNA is TGTGCCAGCAGTTTCGGCCCCAGGGGGAGCTCCTACGAGCAGTACTTC. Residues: CASSFGPRGSSYEQYF.

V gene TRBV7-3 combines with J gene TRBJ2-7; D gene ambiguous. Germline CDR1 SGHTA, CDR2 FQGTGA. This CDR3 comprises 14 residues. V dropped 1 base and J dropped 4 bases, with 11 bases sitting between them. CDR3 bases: TGTGCCAGCAGCTTAAGGCCTGGCCCGTACGAGCAGTACTTC. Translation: CASSLRPGPYEQYF.

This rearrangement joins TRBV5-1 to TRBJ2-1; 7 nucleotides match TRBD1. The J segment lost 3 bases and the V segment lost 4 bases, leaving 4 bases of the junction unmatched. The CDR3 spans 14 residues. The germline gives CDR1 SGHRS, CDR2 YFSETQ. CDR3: CASSGRQGYNEQFF. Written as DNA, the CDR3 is TGCGCCAGCAGCGGAAGACAGGGCTACAATGAGCAGTTCTTC.

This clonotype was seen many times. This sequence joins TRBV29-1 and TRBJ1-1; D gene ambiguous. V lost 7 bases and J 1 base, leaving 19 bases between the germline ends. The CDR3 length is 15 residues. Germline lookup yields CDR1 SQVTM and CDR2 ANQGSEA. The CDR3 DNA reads TGCAGCGCTGCTGGGCCGGCATCAGGGAACACTGAAGCTTTCTTT. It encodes CSAAGPASGNTEAFF.

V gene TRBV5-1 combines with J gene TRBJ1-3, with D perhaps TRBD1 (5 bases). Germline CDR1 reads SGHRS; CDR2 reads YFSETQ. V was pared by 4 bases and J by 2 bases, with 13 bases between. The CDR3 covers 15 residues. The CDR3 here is CASSPGGEPGNTIYF. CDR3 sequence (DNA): TGCGCCAGCAGCCCTGGGGGTGAGCCTGGAAACACCATATATTTT.

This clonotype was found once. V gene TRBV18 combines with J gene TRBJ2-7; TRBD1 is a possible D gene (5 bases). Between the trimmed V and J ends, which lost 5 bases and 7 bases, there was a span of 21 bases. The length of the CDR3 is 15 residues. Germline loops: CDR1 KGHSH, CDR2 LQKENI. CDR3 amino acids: CASSYTPPGFGEQYF. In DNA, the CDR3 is TGTGCCAGCTCATACACGCCCCCAGGGTTTGGGGAGCAGTACTTC. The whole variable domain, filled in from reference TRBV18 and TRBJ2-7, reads NAGVMQNPRHLVRRRGQEARLRCSPMKGHSHVYWYRQLPEEGLKFMVYLQKENIIDESGMPKERFSAEFPKEGPSILRIQQVVRGDSAAYFCASSYTPPGFGEQYFGPGTRLTVT.

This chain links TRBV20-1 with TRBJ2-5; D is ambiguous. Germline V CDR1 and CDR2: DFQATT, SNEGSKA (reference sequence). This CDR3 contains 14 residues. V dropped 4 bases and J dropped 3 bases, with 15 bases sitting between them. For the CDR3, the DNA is TGCAGTGCTATTCACGGGCGGAAAGAAGAGACCCAGTACTTC. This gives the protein CSAIHGRKEETQYF.

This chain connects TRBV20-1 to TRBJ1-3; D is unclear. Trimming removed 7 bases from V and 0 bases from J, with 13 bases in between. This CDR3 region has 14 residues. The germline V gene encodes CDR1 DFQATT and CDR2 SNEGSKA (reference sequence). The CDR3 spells CSVTDRSSGNTIYF. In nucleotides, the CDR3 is TGCAGTGTGACTGACCGAAGCTCTGGAAACACCATATATTTT.

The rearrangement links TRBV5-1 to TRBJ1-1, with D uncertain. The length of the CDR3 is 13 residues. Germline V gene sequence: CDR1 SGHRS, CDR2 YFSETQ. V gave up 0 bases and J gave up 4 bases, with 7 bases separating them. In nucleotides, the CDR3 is TGCGCCAGCAGCTTGGTTTTGGGCACTGAAGCTTTCTTT. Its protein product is CASSLVLGTEAFF.

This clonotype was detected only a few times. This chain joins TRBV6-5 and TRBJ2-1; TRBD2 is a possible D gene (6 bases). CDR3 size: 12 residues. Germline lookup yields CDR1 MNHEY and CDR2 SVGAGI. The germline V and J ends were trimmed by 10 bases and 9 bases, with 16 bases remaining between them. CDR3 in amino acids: CATQGVGGEQFF. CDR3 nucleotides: TGTGCCACCCAAGGAGTGGGGGGTGAGCAGTTCTTC.

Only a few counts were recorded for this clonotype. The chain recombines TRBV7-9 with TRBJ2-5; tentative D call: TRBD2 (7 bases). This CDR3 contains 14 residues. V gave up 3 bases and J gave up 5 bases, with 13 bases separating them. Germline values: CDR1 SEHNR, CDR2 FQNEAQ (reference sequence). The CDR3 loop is CASSLRGGSETQYF. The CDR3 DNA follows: TGTGCCAGCAGCTTGAGGGGGGGTTCGGAGACCCAGTACTTC.

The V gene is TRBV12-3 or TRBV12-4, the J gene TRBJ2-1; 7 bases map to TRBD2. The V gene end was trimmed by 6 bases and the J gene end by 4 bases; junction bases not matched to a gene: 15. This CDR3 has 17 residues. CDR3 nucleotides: TGTGCCAGCAGGGACCGGGAGCGGGGCCGAAGATACAATGAGCAGTTCTTC. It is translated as CASRDRERGRRYNEQFF.

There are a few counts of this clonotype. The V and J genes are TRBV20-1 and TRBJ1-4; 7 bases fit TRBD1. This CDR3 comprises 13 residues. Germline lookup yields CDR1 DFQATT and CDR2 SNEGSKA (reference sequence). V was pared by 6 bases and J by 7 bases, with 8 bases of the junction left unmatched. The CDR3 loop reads CSASTGKIEKLFF. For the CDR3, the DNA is TGCAGTGCCTCGACAGGGAAGATTGAAAAACTGTTTTTT.

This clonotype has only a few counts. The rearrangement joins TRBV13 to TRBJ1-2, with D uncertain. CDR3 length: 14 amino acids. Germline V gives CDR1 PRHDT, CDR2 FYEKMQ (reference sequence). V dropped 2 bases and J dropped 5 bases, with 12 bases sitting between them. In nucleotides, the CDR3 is TGTGCCAGCAGCTTAAGGCTCTCCCTGTATGGCTACACCTTC. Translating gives CASSLRLSLYGYTF.

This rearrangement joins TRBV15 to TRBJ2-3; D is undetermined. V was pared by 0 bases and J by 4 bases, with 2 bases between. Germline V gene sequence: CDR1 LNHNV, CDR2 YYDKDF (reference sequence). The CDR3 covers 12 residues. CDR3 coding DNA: TGTGCCACCAGCAGAGAATCAGATACGCAGTATTTT. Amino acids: CATSRESDTQYF.

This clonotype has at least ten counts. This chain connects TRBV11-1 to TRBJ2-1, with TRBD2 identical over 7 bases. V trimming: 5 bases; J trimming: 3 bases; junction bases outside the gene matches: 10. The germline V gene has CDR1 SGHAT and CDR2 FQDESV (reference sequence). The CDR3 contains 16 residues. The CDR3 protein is CASSPGALAVYNEQFF. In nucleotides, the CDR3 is TGTGCCAGCAGCCCCGGTGCTCTAGCGGTCTACAATGAGCAGTTCTTC.

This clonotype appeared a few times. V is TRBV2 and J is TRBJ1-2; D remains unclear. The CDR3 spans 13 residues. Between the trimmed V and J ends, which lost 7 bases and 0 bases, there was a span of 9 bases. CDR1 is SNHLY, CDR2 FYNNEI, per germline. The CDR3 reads CASKQTSNYGYTF. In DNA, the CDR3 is TGTGCCAGCAAACAGACTTCTAACTATGGCTACACCTTC.

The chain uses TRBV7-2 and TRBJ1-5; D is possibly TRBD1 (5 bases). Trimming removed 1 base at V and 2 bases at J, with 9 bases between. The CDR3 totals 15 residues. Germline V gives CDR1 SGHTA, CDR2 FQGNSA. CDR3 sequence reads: CASSLGGKGNQPQHF. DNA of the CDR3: TGTGCCAGCAGCTTAGGGGGCAAAGGCAATCAGCCCCAGCATTTT.

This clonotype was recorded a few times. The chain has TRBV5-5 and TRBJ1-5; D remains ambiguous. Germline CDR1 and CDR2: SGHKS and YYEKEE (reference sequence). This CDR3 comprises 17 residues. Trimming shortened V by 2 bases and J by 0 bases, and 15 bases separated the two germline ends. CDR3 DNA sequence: TGTGCCAGCAGCTTAGTTTCCAATCTTTATAGCAATCAGCCCCAGCATTTT. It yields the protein CASSLVSNLYSNQPQHF. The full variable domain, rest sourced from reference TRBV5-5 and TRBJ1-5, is DAGVTQSPTHLIKTRGQQVTLRCSPISGHKSVSWYQQVLGQGPQFIFQYYEKEERGRGNFPDRFSARQFPNYSSELNVNALLLGDSALYLCASSLVSNLYSNQPQHFGDGTRLSIL.

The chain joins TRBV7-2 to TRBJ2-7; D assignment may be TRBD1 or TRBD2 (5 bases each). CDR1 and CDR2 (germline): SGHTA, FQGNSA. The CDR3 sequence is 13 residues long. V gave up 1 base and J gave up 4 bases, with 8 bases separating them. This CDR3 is CASSLGEGYEQYV. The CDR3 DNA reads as TGTGCCAGCAGCTTAGGAGAGGGGTACGAGCAGTACGTC.

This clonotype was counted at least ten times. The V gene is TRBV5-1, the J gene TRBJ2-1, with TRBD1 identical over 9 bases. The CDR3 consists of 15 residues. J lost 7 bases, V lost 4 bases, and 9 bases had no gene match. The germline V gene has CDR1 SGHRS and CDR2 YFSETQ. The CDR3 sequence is CASSDWDRAGNEQFF. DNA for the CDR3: TGCGCCAGCAGCGATTGGGACAGGGCCGGGAATGAGCAGTTCTTC.

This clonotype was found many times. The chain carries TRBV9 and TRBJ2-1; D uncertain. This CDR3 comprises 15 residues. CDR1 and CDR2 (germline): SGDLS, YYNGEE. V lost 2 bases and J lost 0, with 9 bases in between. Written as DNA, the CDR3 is TGTGCCAGCAGCGTCATTGGGTCCTCCTACAATGAGCAGTTCTTC. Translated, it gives CASSVIGSSYNEQFF.

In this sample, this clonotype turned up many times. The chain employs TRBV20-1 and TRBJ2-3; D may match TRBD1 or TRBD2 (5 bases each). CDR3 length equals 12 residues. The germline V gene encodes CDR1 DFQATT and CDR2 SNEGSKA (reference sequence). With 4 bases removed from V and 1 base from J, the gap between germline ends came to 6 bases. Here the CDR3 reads CSAKGRTDTQYF. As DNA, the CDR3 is TGCAGTGCTAAGGGACGCACAGATACGCAGTATTTT.

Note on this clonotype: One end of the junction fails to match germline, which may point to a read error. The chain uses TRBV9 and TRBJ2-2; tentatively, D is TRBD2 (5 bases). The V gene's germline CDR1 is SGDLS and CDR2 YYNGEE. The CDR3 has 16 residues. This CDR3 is CASSVTVFGNAGELFF. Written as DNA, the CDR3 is TGTGCCAGCAGCGTCACCGTCTTCGGGAACGCCGGGGAGCTGTTTTTT.

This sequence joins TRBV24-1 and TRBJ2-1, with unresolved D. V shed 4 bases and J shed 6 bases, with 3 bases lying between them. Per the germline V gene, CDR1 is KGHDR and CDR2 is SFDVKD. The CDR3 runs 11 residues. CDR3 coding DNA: TGTGCCACCAGTGACGGCAATGAGCAGTTCTTC. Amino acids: CATSDGNEQFF.